These T cell receptor beta chains were read from a single sample in a study of OX40 agonist ivuxolimab in advanced cancers. Clones were read by immunoSEQ multiplex PCR, and TCRdb kept only the in-frame ones, dropping some. The profile shows 30,000 to 45,000 clones, over 65% of them singletons. The sample in question was CD4+ or CD8+ T cells sorted from blood, obtained in a trial of the OX40 agonist ivuxolimab. These receptors came from an adult with an advanced solid tumor such as melanoma, head and neck, liver or kidney cancer. The CDR3 runs from the conserved cysteine through the conserved F or W. Clone size appears in some rows only: once, few, many, or a class for an expanded clone.

V: TRBV28
size: NA
CDR3: CASSNHQGGPQHF

V: TRBV4-1
size: NA
CDR3: CASRDRDFGYEQYF

V: TRBV10-1
size: NA
CDR3: CASSAGQAGNYEQYF

V: TRBV14
size: few
CDR3: CASSPLGPGNTIYF

V: TRBV5-1
size: NA
CDR3: CASTTTGQGFNEQYF

V: TRBV28
size: NA
CDR3: CASSFPGLAGGFGELFF

V: TRBV28
size: few
CDR3: CASLGGRDYTEAFF

V: TRBV11-3
size: few
CDR3: CASSLPGSTGELFF

V: TRBV23-1
size: NA
CDR3: CASSPTGEYGYTF

V: TRBV6-6
size: once
CDR3: CASSKQLYEQYF

V: TRBV18
size: NA
CDR3: CASSLNLPRQLHGYTF

V: TRBV28
size: few
CDR3: CASTLRGVTEAFF

V: TRBV29-1
size: NA
CDR3: CSVAGSGANVLTF

V: TRBV5-1
size: NA
CDR3: CASSPRGHTTDTQYF

V: TRBV7-9
size: NA
CDR3: CASSLGTSTTSYNEQFF

V: TRBV6-5
size: NA
CDR3: CASRTGTSASEQYF

V: TRBV6-5
size: NA
CDR3: CASSYSTTGETQYF

V: TRBV18
size: few
CDR3: CASSSGQGAYEQYF

V: TRBV30
size: NA
CDR3: CAWSVQGSGNTIYF

V: TRBV11-1
size: once
CDR3: CASGLVSSSGREETQYF

V: TRBV9
size: few
CDR3: CASSPGRDNQPQHF

V: TRBV4-2
size: once
CDR3: CASSQVQGQGDYEQFF

V: TRBV6-5
size: NA
CDR3: CASSRQGKAFF

V: TRBV10-3
size: NA
CDR3: CAISGGGNTEAFF

V: TRBV30
size: NA
CDR3: CAWRRTGGMGTEAFF

V: TRBV2
size: NA
CDR3: CASRSQMNTEAFF

V: TRBV29-1
size: NA
CDR3: CSVEKSSYEQYF

V: TRBV27
size: NA
CDR3: CASSLYSSGITSLGANVLTF

V: TRBV5-1
size: few
CDR3: CASSLGAGTGGEQYF

V: TRBV5-1
size: once
CDR3: CASSSWGSGRAVYEQYF

V: TRBV11-2
size: once
CDR3: CASSLDNAGVSYEQYF

V: TRBV5-8
size: medium-sized
CDR3: CASSLEGTTAYEQYF

V: TRBV19
size: once
CDR3: CASSIRGGVGGELFF

V: TRBV5-6
size: once
CDR3: CASRPDRGPDTGELFF

V: TRBV6-1
size: medium-sized
CDR3: CASSEAGGRSPGNTIYF

V: TRBV10-1
size: NA
CDR3: CASSPTASGGYNEQFF

V: TRBV15
size: NA
CDR3: CATSPRQGAGETQYF

V: TRBV11-2
size: once
CDR3: CASSSGLGQGETQYF

V: TRBV9
size: NA
CDR3: CASSYPSTDTQYF

V: TRBV28
size: NA
CDR3: CASKLPGGNTIYF

V: TRBV10-3
size: NA
CDR3: CAISEVAGNTEAFF

V: TRBV5-1
size: NA
CDR3: CASSLESGSADTQYF

V: TRBV6-6
size: NA
CDR3: CASSPDSAGELFF

V: TRBV6-6
size: NA
CDR3: CASSQSYEQYF

V: TRBV5-7
size: once
CDR3: CASSFAGLAALSEQFF

V: TRBV5-6
size: NA
CDR3: CASSTGHLIYGYTF

V: TRBV19
size: NA
CDR3: CASSGREENIQYF

V: TRBV30
size: few
CDR3: CAWSILDGSNQPQHF

V: TRBV9
size: NA
CDR3: CASSVEDRNSPLHF

V: TRBV28
size: NA
CDR3: CASSLGTGVSPLHF